Listed here are 28 T cell receptor beta chains from one sample, sequenced in a study of T cell repertoires in cytomegalovirus infection (dated by TCRdb to the late 2010s). Data came from an Illumina HiSeq 1500. TCRdb trimmed the raw reads at Q25, called clones with MiXCR and kept productive beta chains. Rows merge per CDR3 protein into single entries with the most common DNA and genes. For this sample there are 200,000 to 300,000 distinct CDR3 sequences; about 13% appear just once. Around 8.7% of the sample is in the top ten clones. The sequenced sample consisted of PBMCs. The receptors were gathered from a human donor in good health (CMV status not recorded). Some clones in this sample may be carry-over from other donors' samples.

The V gene is TRBV5-6, the J gene TRBJ2-2; 7 positions agree with TRBD1. Trimming cost V 3 bases and J 4 bases; bases outside gene matches: 18. The length of the CDR3 is 19 residues. The V gene's germline CDR1 is SGHDT and CDR2 YYEEEE. The CDR3: CASSSYRDRTISSTGELFF. CDR3 nucleotides: TGTGCCAGCAGCTCATATCGGGACAGAACAATCTCGAGCACCGGGGAGCTGTTTTTT.

This chain uses TRBV15 with TRBJ1-1; TRBD1 agrees at 7 bases. Germline V CDR1 and CDR2: LNHNV, YYDKDF (reference sequence). CDR3 length equals 15 residues. After removal of 5 bases from V and 6 bases from J, the junction contained 12 bases not matched to a gene. In DNA, the CDR3 is TGTGCCACCAGCCAAGGGGGCTGGGGGGTTTCTGAAGCTTTCTTT. It yields the protein CATSQGGWGVSEAFF.

This clonotype has only a few counts. The V call is TRBV20-1, the J call TRBJ1-1, with 7 bases that match TRBD1. The CDR3 extends over 15 amino acids. Looked up from germline, CDR1 is DFQATT and CDR2 is SNEGSKA (reference sequence). V trimming: 4 bases; J trimming: 0 bases; junction bases outside the gene matches: 8. DNA for the CDR3: TGCAGTGCTAAGCAACAGGGGCGGTTGAACACTGAAGCTTTCTTT. Translating gives CSAKQQGRLNTEAFF.

This clonotype came up many times. The CDR3 sequence is CASRAGEEKTQYF. In DNA, the CDR3 is TGTGCCAGCAGAGCGGGAGAGGAAAAGACCCAGTACTTC. J is TRBJ2-5 and V is TRBV7-3; 8 bases are a match to TRBD2. V lost 6 bases and J lost 6; bases outside the gene matches: 6. Per germline, CDR1 SGHTA and CDR2 FQGTGA. The CDR3 runs 13 residues.

V is TRBV20-1 and J is TRBJ2-7, with 7 bases lining up with TRBD2. Trimming at V came to 0 bases and at J to 3 bases, leaving 8 bases not matched to a gene. Germline values: CDR1 DFQATT, CDR2 SNEGSKA (reference sequence). This CDR3 is 15 amino acids long. The CDR3 sequence: CSARDPLGLGYEQYF. CDR3 DNA: TGCAGTGCTAGAGATCCCCTTGGACTAGGCTACGAGCAGTACTTC.

This clonotype showed up just once. This chain joins TRBV29-1 and TRBJ2-7; tentatively, D is TRBD2 (6 bases). Trimming removed 7 bases at V and 3 bases at J, with 16 bases between. This CDR3 has 13 residues. Per germline, CDR1 SQVTM and CDR2 ANQGSEA. The CDR3 sequence: CSARGRLGYEQYF. The CDR3 nucleotides read TGCAGCGCTAGAGGGAGGCTAGGCTACGAGCAGTACTTC.

This clonotype was counted many times. The chain recombines TRBV10-3 with TRBJ2-1; D may be TRBD1 or TRBD2 (5 bases each). Germline lookup yields CDR1 ENHRY and CDR2 SYGVKD. V was clipped by 6 bases and J by 9 bases, with 21 bases between them. This CDR3 has 15 residues. CDR3 residues: CAISEMGDFLSEQFF. CDR3 coding DNA: TGTGCCATCAGCGAAATGGGGGATTTCCTCAGTGAGCAGTTCTTC.

Many counts were recorded for this clonotype. The chain is built from TRBV20-1 and TRBJ2-3; 8 bases are a match to TRBD2. The length of the CDR3 is 15 residues. Unmatched junction bases numbered 4, after V lost 0 bases and J lost 2 bases. The germline gives CDR1 DFQATT, CDR2 SNEGSKA (reference sequence). Here the CDR3 reads CSAREGAGDTDTQYF. The CDR3 nucleotides are TGCAGTGCTAGAGAGGGAGCGGGGGACACAGATACGCAGTATTTT.

The table lists this clonotype with many counts. The V gene is TRBV25-1, the J gene TRBJ2-7; 9 nucleotides align to TRBD1. The V segment lost 5 bases and the J segment 7 bases; nucleotides outside the gene matches: 12. This CDR3 spans 15 amino acids. CDR1 and CDR2 from the germline V gene are MGHDK and SYGVNS. The CDR3: CASSRDWDRDFEQYF. The CDR3 DNA is TGTGCCAGCAGTCGGGACTGGGACAGGGATTTTGAGCAGTACTTC.

This clonotype has ten or more counts. CDR3 region: CASSRQSPYYGYTF. CDR3 bases: TGTGCCAGCAGCCGACAGTCGCCCTACTATGGCTACACCTTC. The chain combines TRBV7-9 with TRBJ1-2, with D maybe TRBD1 (5 bases). Trimming took off 5 bases at V and 3 bases at J, with 13 bases between the two ends. The CDR3 is made up of 14 amino acids. The germline V gene encodes CDR1 SEHNR and CDR2 FQNEAQ (reference sequence).

A few counts support this clonotype. The V call is TRBV20-1, the J call TRBJ1-2; tentative D call: TRBD1 (5 bases). With 5 bases removed from V and 6 bases from J, the gap between germline ends came to 16 bases. This CDR3 has 13 residues. The germline V gene encodes CDR1 DFQATT and CDR2 SNEGSKA (reference sequence). The CDR3 nucleotides are TGCAGTGCTCCTCGGGGGAGGCAAAATGGCTACACCTTC. Encoded protein: CSAPRGRQNGYTF.

The sample holds many counts of this clonotype. The gene calls are TRBV5-6 and TRBJ1-1; D possibly corresponds to TRBD1 (5 bases). The CDR3 totals 19 residues. Trimming took off 3 bases at V and 5 bases at J, with 29 bases between the two ends. Germline V gene data show CDR1 as SGHDT and CDR2 as YYEEEE. The CDR3 is CASSSMSGADGASVTEAFF. The CDR3 region has the DNA TGTGCCAGCAGCTCCATGTCCGGGGCGGATGGTGCCTCGGTTACTGAAGCTTTCTTT.

Many counts were recorded for this clonotype. The chain has TRBV7-2 and TRBJ2-1; D unclear. Germline V gives CDR1 SGHTA, CDR2 FQGNSA. V lost 5 bases and J lost 4, with 15 bases in between. CDR3 length equals 15 residues. CDR3 loop: CASSPTTTLYNEQFF. CDR3 DNA sequence: TGTGCCAGCAGCCCTACTACTACCCTATACAATGAGCAGTTCTTC.

This clonotype was recorded a few times. V usage is TRBV5-5 and J usage is TRBJ2-5; TRBD2 matches at 10 bases. Germline values: CDR1 SGHKS, CDR2 YYEKEE (reference sequence). The CDR3 loop spans 18 amino acids. V dropped 1 base and J dropped 2; count of bases not matched to a gene: 11. In DNA form, the CDR3 reads TGTGCCAGCAGCTTGTTGCCTAGCGGGAGAGGGGAACAAGAGACCCAGTACTTC. Protein product: CASSLLPSGRGEQETQYF.

Many counts were recorded for this clonotype. This chain connects TRBV6-2 or TRBV6-3 to TRBJ2-7, with D possibly matching TRBD2 (6 bases). CDR1 and CDR2 (germline): MNHEY, SVGEGT. The V gene lost 2 bases and the J gene lost 2 bases, with 13 bases spanning the gap. This CDR3 comprises 15 residues. The CDR3 here is CASSYRLAPAYEQYF. CDR3 DNA: TGTGCCAGCAGTTACAGGCTAGCGCCCGCCTACGAGCAGTACTTC.

This clonotype was seen ten or more times. This chain uses TRBV20-1 with TRBJ2-4; TRBD2 matches 9 bases. J was trimmed by 6 bases and V by 4 bases; bases with no gene match: 7. The V gene's germline CDR1 is DFQATT and CDR2 SNEGSKA (reference sequence). This CDR3 is 14 amino acids long. DNA of the CDR3: TGCAGTGCTACCGCGGGAGGGCCGGGAAACATTCAGTACTTC. This sequence encodes CSATAGGPGNIQYF.

The genes are TRBV29-1 and TRBJ2-7; perhaps TRBD2 as D (6 bases). With 4 bases removed from V and 8 bases from J, the gap between germline ends came to 21 bases. Germline V gene data show CDR1 as SQVTM and CDR2 as ANQGSEA. This CDR3 has 14 residues. As DNA, the CDR3 is TGCAGCGTTGGGATCCCTAGCGCAGGGTGGCAGCAGTACTTC. Its translation is CSVGIPSAGWQQYF.

This clonotype appeared many times. The chain has TRBV7-2 and TRBJ1-4, with D maybe TRBD1 (6 bases). V was shortened by 5 bases and J by 6 bases, with 16 bases between the two germline ends. The CDR3 contains 15 residues. Germline loops: CDR1 SGHTA, CDR2 FQGNSA. CDR3: CASSRDEGGYEKLFF. DNA for the CDR3: TGTGCCAGCAGCCGCGACGAAGGGGGGTATGAAAAACTGTTTTTT.

This clonotype appeared many times. V and J are TRBV3-1 and TRBJ2-7; D is uncertain. V lost 1 base to trimming and J lost 9 bases, with 16 bases between them. CDR3 size: 14 residues. CDR1 is LGHDT, CDR2 YNNKEL, per germline (reference sequence). For the CDR3, the DNA is TGTGCCAGCAGCCAAGTTTTAAATCCGCCGTGGCAGTACTTC. Translation gives CASSQVLNPPWQYF.

This chain joins TRBV25-1 and TRBJ1-2, with 7 bases matching TRBD1. Germline V lookup: CDR1 MGHDK, CDR2 SYGVNS. Trimming took 2 bases from V and 6 from J; bases not matched to a gene: 6. This CDR3 has 14 amino acids. Here the CDR3 reads CASSESGRGNGYTF. Here the CDR3 DNA reads TGTGCCAGCAGTGAAAGCGGCAGGGGGAATGGCTACACCTTC.

Ten or more counts support this clonotype. The genes are TRBV4-2 and TRBJ2-7, with 10 bases that match TRBD1. This CDR3 has 14 amino acids. Trimming at V came to 0 bases and at J to 7 bases, leaving 3 bases not matched to a gene. The germline gives CDR1 LGHNA, CDR2 YNFKEQ. CDR3 nucleotides: TGTGCCAGCAGCCAAGAGGGGACAGGGGTTGAGCAGTACTTC. This gives the protein CASSQEGTGVEQYF.

This clonotype was picked up a small number of times. The chain employs TRBV29-1 and TRBJ2-4; possible D gene TRBD1, 5 bases. The V end lost 7 bases, the J end lost 2 bases, and 12 bases lay between the germline ends. Germline CDR1 SQVTM, CDR2 ANQGSEA. The CDR3 totals 13 residues. For the CDR3, the DNA is TGCAGCGCCCTAGGGGTCCCCAAAAACATTCAGTACTTC. This codes for CSALGVPKNIQYF.

The rearrangement joins TRBV4-3 to TRBJ2-5, with D perhaps matching TRBD2 (6 bases). Trimming left V 1 base short and J 3 bases short, with 18 bases between. The CDR3 sequence is 17 residues long. CDR1 LGHNA and CDR2 YSLEER come from the germline V gene. This chain's CDR3 is CASSQGGPGGNKETQYF. CDR3 in DNA: TGCGCCAGCAGCCAAGGTGGACCCGGAGGGAATAAAGAGACCCAGTACTTC.

This clonotype was found a few times. The chain employs TRBV5-1 and TRBJ2-3; D might be TRBD1 (5 bases). The V gene lost 0 bases and the J gene lost 4 bases, with 18 bases spanning the gap. CDR1 SGHRS and CDR2 YFSETQ come from the germline V gene. The CDR3 sequence is 17 residues long. In DNA, the CDR3 is TGCGCCAGCAGCTTGGCCATTACCGCAGGGTTCTCAGATACGCAGTATTTT. Translating it yields CASSLAITAGFSDTQYF.

This clonotype was detected many times. V and J are TRBV7-2 and TRBJ1-2, with 7 positions matching TRBD1. Looked up from germline, CDR1 is SGHTA and CDR2 is FQGNSA. Losses at the gene ends were 5 bases for V and 4 bases for J; bases not matched to a gene: 7. This CDR3 is 14 amino acids long. DNA of the CDR3: TGTGCCAGCAGCCCCTCCCGGGACAGCTATGGCTACACCTTC. This codes for CASSPSRDSYGYTF.

There are a few counts of this clonotype. The chain carries TRBV24-1 and TRBJ2-1, with D possibly TRBD1 on 5 matching bases. The V gene lost 3 bases and the J gene lost 6 bases, with 14 bases spanning the gap. This CDR3 is built from 15 residues. Germline values: CDR1 KGHDR, CDR2 SFDVKD. The CDR3 reads CATSDPSQGTNEQFF. CDR3 bases: TGTGCCACCAGTGATCCAAGTCAGGGTACCAATGAGCAGTTCTTC.

This clonotype came up a few times. The chain recombines TRBV2 with TRBJ2-6, with 7 bases aligning to TRBD1. The length of the CDR3 is 17 residues. Trimming at V came to 5 bases and at J to 0 bases, leaving 7 bases not matched to a gene. Germline V lookup: CDR1 SNHLY, CDR2 FYNNEI. CDR3 region: CASSPRTGPSGANVLTF. The CDR3 DNA reads as TGTGCCAGCAGTCCCCGGACAGGCCCCTCTGGGGCCAACGTCCTGACTTTC.

This clonotype was seen ten or more times. The rearrangement links TRBV7-2 to TRBJ2-7, with 7 bases identical to TRBD2. Germline lookup yields CDR1 SGHTA and CDR2 FQGNSA. The CDR3 extends over 14 amino acids. The ends lost 5 bases at V and 4 bases at J; junction bases unmatched: 8. CDR3 residues: CASSLSAGWYEQYF. The CDR3 DNA is TGTGCCAGCAGCCTATCAGCGGGATGGTACGAGCAGTACTTC.